A selection of T cell receptor beta chains follows, all from one sample in a study of T cell responses to AZD1222 COVID-19 vaccine. The data were produced by immunoSEQ multiplex PCR, yet TCRdb's version contains in-frame clones alone and is incomplete. The sample yields about 70,000 clones, about four fifths seen once. The source was peripheral blood, collected on day 0 of AZD1222 vaccination. The receptors here all came from an adult in good health. CDR3s include the opening cysteine and the closing phenylalanine or tryptophan. Each record gives: V gene, CDR3 length, clone size, J gene, D gene, CDR3 DNA, CDR3 protein. A D gene is named only where the DNA matches it firmly. A clone size is listed for some rows: how often the clone was seen (once, few, many), or a class if it is expanded.

V gene: TRBV3-1/TRBV3-2; CDR3 length: 12; clone size: NA; J gene: TRBJ1-1; D gene: NA; CDR3 DNA: TGTGCCAGCAGCCAAGAGGGCAGTGGGGCTTTCTTT; CDR3 protein: CASSQEGSGAFF
V gene: TRBV5-6; CDR3 length: 14; clone size: NA; J gene: TRBJ1-6; D gene: NA; CDR3 DNA: TGTGCCAGCACCCCCGGGCGTTTAGATTCACCCCTCCACTTT; CDR3 protein: CASTPGRLDSPLHF
V gene: TRBV2; CDR3 length: 12; clone size: NA; J gene: TRBJ1-1; D gene: NA; CDR3 DNA: TGTGCCAGCAGTATGGGGACCACTGAAGCTTTCTTT; CDR3 protein: CASSMGTTEAFF
V gene: TRBV4-1; CDR3 length: 16; clone size: once; J gene: TRBJ1-4; D gene: TRBD1; CDR3 DNA: TGCGCCAGCAGCCGGGACAGGGGATTTTTTAATGAAAAACTGTTTTTT; CDR3 protein: CASSRDRGFFNEKLFF
V gene: TRBV3-1/TRBV3-2; CDR3 length: 15; clone size: NA; J gene: TRBJ1-1; D gene: NA; CDR3 DNA: TGTGCCAGCAGCCCGAACGGCATTTTGAACACTGAAGCTTTCTTT; CDR3 protein: CASSPNGILNTEAFF
V gene: TRBV7-9; CDR3 length: 15; clone size: NA; J gene: TRBJ2-7; D gene: TRBD1; CDR3 DNA: TGTGCCAGCAGCTTAGCCCGGGACAGGGGCGGTGAGCAGTACTTC; CDR3 protein: CASSLARDRGGEQYF
V gene: TRBV27; CDR3 length: 16; clone size: NA; J gene: TRBJ2-7; D gene: TRBD2; CDR3 DNA: TGTGCCAGCAGTCCAGACCGCGGGCGGGGGACCTACGAGCAGTACTTC; CDR3 protein: CASSPDRGRGTYEQYF
V gene: TRBV4-1; CDR3 length: 15; clone size: NA; J gene: TRBJ1-4; D gene: NA; CDR3 DNA: TGCGCCAGCAGAGGTCTACAGGGACTAAATGAAAAACTGTTTTTT; CDR3 protein: CASRGLQGLNEKLFF
V gene: TRBV19; CDR3 length: 15; clone size: NA; J gene: TRBJ2-1; D gene: NA; CDR3 DNA: TGTGCCAGTAGTATTGGTCAAGTCCCGACCAATGAGCAGTTCTTC; CDR3 protein: CASSIGQVPTNEQFF
V gene: TRBV18; CDR3 length: 12; clone size: medium-sized; J gene: TRBJ1-3; D gene: NA; CDR3 DNA: TGTGCCAGCTCACCGGAAGGAAACACCATATATTTT; CDR3 protein: CASSPEGNTIYF
V gene: TRBV5-1; CDR3 length: 15; clone size: NA; J gene: TRBJ2-7; D gene: NA; CDR3 DNA: TGCGCCAGCAGACGGAATTGGGGGGCTCCCTACGAGCAGTACTTC; CDR3 protein: CASRRNWGAPYEQYF
V gene: TRBV6-5; CDR3 length: 16; clone size: NA; J gene: TRBJ2-5; D gene: TRBD2; CDR3 DNA: TGTGCCAGCAGTTACGGGGAGCGGGGGGGCCGTGAGACCCAGTACTTC; CDR3 protein: CASSYGERGGRETQYF
V gene: TRBV2; CDR3 length: 12; clone size: NA; J gene: TRBJ1-6; D gene: NA; CDR3 DNA: TGTGCCAGCAGTGAGGGGGATTCACCCCTCCACTTT; CDR3 protein: CASSEGDSPLHF
V gene: TRBV19; CDR3 length: 16; clone size: NA; J gene: TRBJ1-1; D gene: NA; CDR3 DNA: TGTGCCAGTAGTATAAGTCTTCGGACGGTGGGCACTGAAGCTTTCTTT; CDR3 protein: CASSISLRTVGTEAFF
V gene: TRBV28; CDR3 length: 16; clone size: NA; J gene: TRBJ1-2; D gene: TRBD1; CDR3 DNA: TGTGCCAGCACCCAGGCCGGGACAGGGGGCGACTATGGCTACACCTTC; CDR3 protein: CASTQAGTGGDYGYTF
V gene: TRBV3-1/TRBV3-2; CDR3 length: 14; clone size: NA; J gene: TRBJ2-5; D gene: TRBD1; CDR3 DNA: TGTGCCAGCAGCCAAACAGGGGCCAAAGAGACCCAGTACTTC; CDR3 protein: CASSQTGAKETQYF
V gene: TRBV6-2/TRBV6-3; CDR3 length: 15; clone size: NA; J gene: TRBJ1-5; D gene: NA; CDR3 DNA: TGTGCCAGCAGTTACGGAGGGGGGAGCAATCAGCCCCAGCATTTT; CDR3 protein: CASSYGGGSNQPQHF
V gene: TRBV7-9; CDR3 length: 12; clone size: NA; J gene: TRBJ2-1; D gene: NA; CDR3 DNA: TGTGCCAGCAGCCGATTCAGGGAGGAGCAGTTCTTC; CDR3 protein: CASSRFREEQFF
V gene: TRBV14; CDR3 length: 14; clone size: NA; J gene: TRBJ1-2; D gene: TRBD1; CDR3 DNA: TGTGCCAGCAGCCAAGGGACAGGGGTCTATGGCTACACCTTC; CDR3 protein: CASSQGTGVYGYTF
V gene: TRBV5-1; CDR3 length: 16; clone size: NA; J gene: TRBJ2-3; D gene: NA; CDR3 DNA: TGCGCCAGCAGCTTGGGGCCAAGGGTGGGCACAGATACGCAGTATTTT; CDR3 protein: CASSLGPRVGTDTQYF
V gene: TRBV10-1; CDR3 length: 15; clone size: NA; J gene: TRBJ2-3; D gene: NA; CDR3 DNA: TGCGCCAGCAGATTAGGGGATACTAGCACAGATACGCAGTATTTT; CDR3 protein: CASRLGDTSTDTQYF
V gene: TRBV6-5; CDR3 length: 14; clone size: once; J gene: TRBJ1-5; D gene: NA; CDR3 DNA: TGTGCCAGCAACTACGTAGCCAGCAATCAGCCCCAGCATTTT; CDR3 protein: CASNYVASNQPQHF
V gene: TRBV20-1; CDR3 length: 14; clone size: NA; J gene: TRBJ1-1; D gene: NA; CDR3 DNA: TGCAGTGCTAGTATGGGGGGGGGTATCACTGAAGCTTTCTTT; CDR3 protein: CSASMGGGITEAFF
V gene: TRBV9; CDR3 length: 15; clone size: many; J gene: TRBJ1-2; D gene: TRBD1; CDR3 DNA: TGTGCCAGCAGCGCACCTCACCGGGACAGGGATGGCTACACCTTC; CDR3 protein: CASSAPHRDRDGYTF
V gene: TRBV7-9; CDR3 length: 15; clone size: NA; J gene: TRBJ2-7; D gene: TRBD1; CDR3 DNA: TGTGCCAGCAGTTACCGGGACAGGGGGCCCTACGAGCAGTACTTC; CDR3 protein: CASSYRDRGPYEQYF
V gene: TRBV29-1; CDR3 length: 11; clone size: NA; J gene: TRBJ1-2; D gene: NA; CDR3 DNA: TGCAGCGTGGGAACACCAACCAGCTACACCTTC; CDR3 protein: CSVGTPTSYTF